The next 21 T cell receptor beta chains were all read from a single sample in a study of T cells after yellow fever vaccination. TCRdb reprocessed the 5' RACE reads with MiXCR, giving one entry per CDR3 protein. The sample records about 330,000 distinct CDR3 sequences, 4.1% being singletons. The sample was PBMCs, taken 5 days after the yellow fever booster vaccination. These receptors originate from a man between 18 and 35 years old who received the YFV17D yellow fever vaccine.

This chain joins TRBV2 and TRBJ2-7; perhaps TRBD1 as D (5 bases). This CDR3 comprises 13 residues. Trimming took off 2 bases at V and 4 bases at J, with 9 bases between the two ends. Germline V gene sequence: CDR1 SNHLY, CDR2 FYNNEI. The CDR3 nucleotides read TGTGCCAGCAGTGAATCAGGGATATACGAGCAGTACTTC. Its protein is CASSESGIYEQYF.

This clonotype was detected ten times or more. The chain joins TRBV6-6 to TRBJ2-1; no clear D gene. Between the trimmed V and J ends, which lost 0 bases and 5 bases, there was a span of 8 bases. The length of the CDR3 is 14 residues. CDR1 and CDR2 (germline): MNHNY, SVGAGI (reference sequence). The CDR3 loop is CASSYSLGNNEQFF. In nucleotides, the CDR3 is TGTGCCAGCAGTTACTCATTGGGAAACAATGAGCAGTTCTTC.

V usage is TRBV5-8 and J usage is TRBJ1-2; D unresolved. There are 14 residues in the CDR3. The V end lost 0 bases, the J end lost 3 bases, and 9 bases lay between the germline ends. Germline V gene sequence: CDR1 SGHTS, CDR2 YDEGEE. The CDR3 reads CASSLAYGHYGYTF. CDR3 nucleotide sequence: TGTGCCAGCAGCTTGGCCTACGGACACTATGGCTACACCTTC.

This clonotype appeared a few times. This chain uses TRBV2 with TRBJ1-5, with D uncertain. The V gene lost 11 bases and the J gene lost 0 bases, with 11 bases spanning the gap. Germline CDR1 reads SNHLY; CDR2 reads FYNNEI. The length of the CDR3 is 13 residues. For the CDR3, the DNA is TGTGCCCAGAGCTCGGTTAGCAATCAGCCCCAGCATTTT. It is translated as CAQSSVSNQPQHF. The variable domain in full, with the rest retrieved from reference TRBV2 and TRBJ1-5, is EPEVTQTPSHQVTQMGQEVILRCVPISNHLYFYWYRQILGQKVEFLVSFYNNEISEKSEIFDDQFSVERPDGSNFTLKIRSTKLEDSAMYFCAQSSVSNQPQHFGDGTRLSIL.

This clonotype was counted between two and nine times. The chain joins TRBV29-1 to TRBJ2-5; tentative D call: TRBD1 (5 bases). This CDR3 region has 15 residues. V lost 4 bases and J lost 5, with 20 bases in between. In germline, CDR1 is SQVTM, CDR2 ANQGSEA. CDR3 region: CSVASHLRPGETQYF. In DNA, the CDR3 is TGCAGCGTTGCTTCACACCTCAGACCAGGGGAGACCCAGTACTTC. The entire variable domain, with the rest obtained from reference TRBV29-1 and TRBJ2-5, is as follows: SAVISQKPSRDICQRGTSLTIQCQVDSQVTMMFWYRQQPGQSLTLIATANQGSEATYESGFVIDKFPISRPNLTFSTLTVSNMSPEDSSIYLCSVASHLRPGETQYFGPGTRLLVL.

This clonotype was picked up a small number of times. V gene TRBV7-3 combines with J gene TRBJ2-2, with TRBD1 matching 7 bases. J was trimmed by 4 bases and V by 5 bases; bases with no gene match: 7. The germline gives CDR1 SGHTA, CDR2 FQGTGA. The CDR3 consists of 15 residues. The CDR3 protein is CASSPGSGGTGELFF. In DNA, the CDR3 is TGTGCCAGCAGCCCAGGTTCAGGGGGCACCGGGGAGCTGTTTTTT.

This clonotype was seen at least ten times. The J gene is TRBJ2-4, the V gene TRBV4-3, with TRBD1 matching 7 bases. V was pared by 0 bases and J by 11 bases, with 10 bases of the junction left unmatched. CDR1 LGHNA and CDR2 YSLEER come from the germline V gene. The CDR3 covers 15 residues. The CDR3 is CASSQEGDRVRVQYF. The CDR3 DNA reads as TGCGCCAGCAGCCAAGAAGGAGACAGGGTTCGGGTTCAGTACTTC.

The V call is TRBV4-2, the J call TRBJ2-5, with 9 positions matching TRBD2. V shed 3 bases, J shed 4 bases, and the junction held 12 bases outside the gene matches. CDR1 LGHNA and CDR2 YNFKEQ come from the germline V gene. The CDR3 totals 17 residues. The CDR3 protein is CASSQGGGARLGETQYF. The CDR3 region has the DNA TGTGCCAGCAGCCAGGGCGGGGGGGCAAGACTTGGAGAGACCCAGTACTTC.

V gene TRBV6-2 or TRBV6-3 combines with J gene TRBJ1-2; tentative D call: TRBD1 (6 bases). Germline lookup yields CDR1 MNHEY and CDR2 SVGEGT. V was shortened by 0 bases and J by 2 bases, with 10 bases between the two germline ends. This CDR3 region has 15 residues. CDR3 sequence reads: CASSYSPGANYGYTF. In DNA form, the CDR3 reads TGTGCCAGCAGTTACTCTCCAGGGGCCAACTATGGCTACACCTTC.

The table lists this clonotype with a few counts. The chain has TRBV6-5 and TRBJ1-6, with 8 bases aligning to TRBD1. Germline V lookup: CDR1 MNHEY, CDR2 SVGAGI. This CDR3 is 17 amino acids long. Trimming removed 4 bases from V and 8 bases from J; junction bases left unmatched: 13. The DNA of the CDR3 is TGTGCCAGCAGTTGGGGGGGGCCCGGGACAGGAGATTCACCCCTCCACTTT. This encodes CASSWGGPGTGDSPLHF.

This clonotype was seen only a few times. The chain joins TRBV7-9 to TRBJ2-1; 7 nucleotides match TRBD1. Germline V lookup: CDR1 SEHNR, CDR2 FQNEAQ (reference sequence). The CDR3 has 14 residues. The V and J ends lost 6 bases and 6 bases, in that order; junction bases with no gene match: 8. The CDR3 spells CASSPRQGSNEQFF. In nucleotides, the CDR3 is TGTGCCAGCAGTCCGAGACAGGGTTCCAATGAGCAGTTCTTC.

This clonotype came up many times. This rearrangement joins TRBV5-1 to TRBJ2-1; D may correspond to TRBD1 or TRBD2 (5 bases each). Trimming pared 4 bases from V and 5 bases from J, leaving 16 bases between. The CDR3 contains 15 residues. In germline, CDR1 is SGHRS, CDR2 YFSETQ. CDR3 amino acids: CASSRPGRMDNEQFF. The CDR3 DNA sequence: TGCGCCAGCAGCAGGCCGGGACGGATGGACAATGAGCAGTTCTTC.

The CDR3 loop reads CASSYAGTGVPPLHF. The DNA for the CDR3 is TGTGCCAGCAGTTATGCCGGGACAGGGGTTCCACCCCTCCACTTT. V gene TRBV6-5 combines with J gene TRBJ1-6, with TRBD1 identical over 10 bases. This CDR3 is 15 amino acids long. J gave up 11 bases and V 3 bases, and 7 bases lay outside the gene matches. Germline CDR1 and CDR2: MNHEY and SVGAGI.

This clonotype was counted many times. The chain links TRBV9 to TRBJ2-3; D not certain. This CDR3 has 14 amino acids. The V gene lost 3 bases and the J gene lost 4 bases, with 12 bases spanning the gap. Germline CDR1 is SGDLS and CDR2 is YYNGEE. CDR3 bases: TGTGCCAGCAGCGAATGGGGTTTCCCAGATACGCAGTATTTT. Protein sequence: CASSEWGFPDTQYF.

This clonotype was recorded at least ten times. The chain couples TRBV11-2 to TRBJ2-2; 10 bases agree with TRBD2. This CDR3 contains 17 residues. Per germline, CDR1 SGHAT and CDR2 FQNNGV. Trimming at V came to 5 bases and at J to 0 bases, leaving 6 bases not matched to a gene. The CDR3 loop is CASSAKRGGSNTGELFF. The CDR3 bases are TGTGCCAGCAGCGCAAAGCGGGGGGGATCGAACACCGGGGAGCTGTTTTTT.

This clonotype was detected only a few times. The rearrangement joins TRBV3-1 to TRBJ2-5; 10 bases fit TRBD2. The CDR3 is 19 residues long. Trimming removed 1 base from V and 3 bases from J; junction bases left unmatched: 14. From germline, CDR1 is LGHDT and CDR2 YNNKEL (reference sequence). CDR3 bases: TGTGCCAGCAGCCAAGTCCTAGCGGGGGACCCTACTCCAGAAGAGACCCAGTACTTC. Encoded protein: CASSQVLAGDPTPEETQYF.

This chain uses TRBV6-1 with TRBJ2-7; D not certain. Germline CDR1 and CDR2: MNHNS and SASEGT. This CDR3 contains 13 residues. Trimming took off 6 bases at V and 4 bases at J, with 13 bases between the two ends. Written as DNA, the CDR3 is TGTGCCAGCAGCATTCTACAAGGATACGAGCAGTACGTC. Residues: CASSILQGYEQYV.

This chain connects TRBV4-3 to TRBJ2-5; 7 positions agree with TRBD1. CDR3 length equals 15 residues. Germline V lookup: CDR1 LGHNA, CDR2 YSLEER. After removal of 1 base from V and 3 bases from J, the junction contained 5 bases not matched to a gene. This chain's CDR3 is CASSQGTGPKETQYF. In DNA, the CDR3 is TGCGCCAGCAGCCAAGGGACAGGTCCCAAAGAGACCCAGTACTTC.

There are a few counts of this clonotype. The chain joins TRBV5-1 to TRBJ2-7, with 9 bases aligning to TRBD1. Germline trimming cut 0 bases from V and 9 bases from J; bases unmatched to any gene: 7. From germline, CDR1 is SGHRS and CDR2 YFSETQ. The CDR3 loop spans 14 amino acids. CDR3 sequence reads: CASSLAGDRAGQYV. CDR3 sequence (DNA): TGCGCCAGCAGCTTGGCGGGGGACAGGGCCGGGCAGTACGTC.

This clonotype was seen repeatedly, ten times or more. The chain carries TRBV20-1 and TRBJ2-7; 11 bases agree with TRBD1. The germline V gene encodes CDR1 DFQATT and CDR2 SNEGSKA (reference sequence). The CDR3 is made up of 14 amino acids. Germline trimming cut 5 bases from V and 7 bases from J; bases unmatched to any gene: 10. CDR3: CSARSGTGGGEQYV. The CDR3 bases are TGCAGTGCTCGCTCCGGGACAGGGGGAGGTGAGCAGTACGTC.

This clonotype showed up many times. V gene TRBV24-1 combines with J gene TRBJ2-5; 7 bases are shared with TRBD1. V lost 4 bases, J lost 2 bases, and 15 bases stayed unmatched. The CDR3 covers 18 residues. Germline V gene lookup returns CDR1 KGHDR and CDR2 SFDVKD. The CDR3 sequence is CATSDHPATGRDQETQYF. CDR3 DNA: TGTGCCACCAGTGACCATCCAGCGACAGGGCGTGATCAAGAGACCCAGTACTTC.